Below are 26 T cell receptor beta chains sequenced from a single sample in a study of shared clonotypes between healthy human individuals. CD45RO-negative CD8 cells positively selected for CCR7 made up the naive population, which excluded terminally differentiated effector memory CD45RA+ cells. Libraries were prepared by immunoSEQ multiplex PCR; TCRdb keeps only in-frame clonotypes and omits some of them. The table records 2 million to 2.5 million clones, more than 85% of them present only once. Specimen: naive CD8+ T cells from PBMCs. The origin of the receptors is a man between 18 and 29 years old in good health. Some clones in this sample may be carry-over from other donors' samples.

A note on this clone: The sample holds other DNA sequences that translate to the same CDR3. V usage is TRBV6-1 and J usage is TRBJ2-7; D remains unclear. Germline V gene data show CDR1 as MNHNS and CDR2 as SASEGT. V dropped 6 bases and J dropped 3 bases, with 3 bases sitting between them. This CDR3 has 10 amino acids. The CDR3 DNA follows: TGTGCCAGCAGCGACTACGAGCAGTACTTC. Translation gives CASSDYEQYF.

This rearrangement joins TRBV5-4 to TRBJ2-1, with TRBD2 as a possible D gene (5 bases). This CDR3 comprises 13 residues. V was trimmed by 2 bases and J by 7 bases, leaving 10 bases between them. The V gene's germline CDR1 is SGHNT and CDR2 YYREEE (reference sequence). Written as DNA, the CDR3 is TGTGCCAGCAGCTTTAGGGAGTCGAATGAGCAGTTCTTC. It encodes CASSFRESNEQFF.

This chain joins TRBV15 and TRBJ2-7; perhaps TRBD1 as D (6 bases). Germline V gene data show CDR1 as LNHNV and CDR2 as YYDKDF (reference sequence). V was pared by 5 bases and J by 0 bases, with 17 bases between. The CDR3 runs 16 residues. The CDR3 reads CATSAPRDTISYEQYF. Written as DNA, the CDR3 is TGTGCCACCAGCGCACCTCGGGACACCATCTCCTACGAGCAGTACTTC.

The chain couples TRBV19 to TRBJ2-5; maybe TRBD2 (5 bases). Germline V lookup: CDR1 LNHDA, CDR2 SQIVND (reference sequence). Trimming took off 5 bases at V and 1 base at J, with 11 bases between the two ends. The CDR3 runs 14 residues. CDR3 in DNA: TGTGCCAGTAGTTTCCGAGGGCCCCAAGAGACCCAGTACTTC. Translating gives CASSFRGPQETQYF.

Notes on this clone: Other DNA sequences in this specimen translate into the identical CDR3. The chain is built from TRBV28 and TRBJ2-7; tentative D call: TRBD2 (6 bases). Germline assignment: CDR1 MDHEN and CDR2 SYDVKM. This CDR3 is built from 13 residues. V shed 4 bases and J shed 3 bases, with 10 bases lying between them. CDR3 sequence: CASSWRGIYEQYF. CDR3 nucleotide sequence: TGTGCCAGCAGTTGGAGGGGTATCTACGAGCAGTACTTC.

The V call is TRBV5-1, the J call TRBJ2-7; 7 nucleotides line up with TRBD1. The V segment lost 3 bases and the J segment 4 bases; nucleotides outside the gene matches: 10. The CDR3 has 15 residues. CDR1 is SGHRS, CDR2 YFSETQ, per germline. The CDR3 bases are TGCGCCAGCAGCTGGGAGACAGGGCGAGGTTACGAGCAGTACTTC. It encodes CASSWETGRGYEQYF.

This chain connects TRBV28 to TRBJ2-7, with a tentative D call TRBD2 (6 bases). Trimming removed 3 bases from V and 5 bases from J, with 14 bases in between. This CDR3 is built from 14 residues. Germline CDR1 is MDHEN and CDR2 is SYDVKM. CDR3: CASSLWTIVNEQYF. CDR3 sequence (DNA): TGTGCCAGCAGTTTGTGGACTATCGTCAACGAGCAGTACTTC.

The chain carries TRBV12-5 and TRBJ2-1, with D possibly being TRBD1 or TRBD2 (5 bases each). CDR3 length: 18 amino acids. Trimming took 4 bases from V and 5 from J, leaving 24 bases between them. From germline, CDR1 is LGHNT and CDR2 FRNRAP. This CDR3 reads CASGSNPGPQPADNEQFF. CDR3 coding DNA: TGTGCTAGTGGTTCGAACCCGGGACCCCAACCGGCGGACAATGAGCAGTTCTTC. The whole variable domain, filled in from reference TRBV12-5 and TRBJ2-1, reads DARVTQTPRHKVTEMGQEVTMRCQPILGHNTVFWYRQTMMQGLELLAYFRNRAPLDDSGMPKDRFSAEMPDATLATLKIQPSEPRDSAVYFCASGSNPGPQPADNEQFFGPGTRLTVL.

The chain is built from TRBV7-9 and TRBJ2-3; D is possibly TRBD2 (5 bases). CDR3 length: 15 amino acids. CDR1 is SEHNR, CDR2 FQNEAQ, per germline (reference sequence). V lost 5 bases and J 4 bases, leaving 16 bases between the germline ends. CDR3 DNA sequence: TGTGCCAGCAGCCACACTAAGGGCGGGCCAGATACGCAGTATTTT. It is translated as CASSHTKGGPDTQYF.

The V call is TRBV28, the J call TRBJ1-5; D is perhaps TRBD1 (6 bases). This CDR3 has 14 residues. CDR1 MDHEN and CDR2 SYDVKM come from the germline V gene. Trimming cost V 6 bases and J 2 bases, with 11 bases left between them. The CDR3 DNA reads as TGTGCCAGCAGCCCCTCAGGGGGCAATCAGCCCCAGCATTTT. This encodes CASSPSGGNQPQHF. Complete variable domain (other parts from reference TRBV28 and TRBJ1-5): DVKVTQSSRYLVKRTGEKVFLECVQDMDHENMFWYRQDPGLGLRLIYFSYDVKMKEKGDIPEGYSVSREKKERFSLILESASTNQTSMYLCASSPSGGNQPQHFGDGTRLSIL.

V gene TRBV28 combines with J gene TRBJ1-3, with a possible D match to TRBD1 (5 bases). V lost 3 bases and J lost 3, with 12 bases in between. CDR1 is MDHEN and CDR2 is SYDVKM in the germline V gene. The CDR3 has 15 amino acids. In DNA, the CDR3 is TGTGCCAGCAGTTTCCAGGGACCCTTTGGAAACACCATATATTTT. Residues: CASSFQGPFGNTIYF. Using reference TRBV28 and TRBJ1-3 for the parts outside the CDR3, the full variable domain is DVKVTQSSRYLVKRTGEKVFLECVQDMDHENMFWYRQDPGLGLRLIYFSYDVKMKEKGDIPEGYSVSREKKERFSLILESASTNQTSMYLCASSFQGPFGNTIYFGEGSWLTVV.

The chain has TRBV4-2 and TRBJ1-1; D gene uncertain. The germline V and J ends were trimmed by 4 bases and 0 bases, with 12 bases remaining between them. Germline CDR1 LGHNA, CDR2 YNFKEQ. There are 15 residues in the CDR3. This CDR3 is CASSPKGSLNTEAFF. As DNA, the CDR3 is TGTGCCAGCAGCCCCAAGGGCAGCTTGAACACTGAAGCTTTCTTT.

V gene TRBV19 combines with J gene TRBJ2-7, with D possibly being TRBD1 (5 bases). The CDR3 consists of 15 residues. CDR1 is LNHDA and CDR2 is SQIVND in the germline V gene (reference sequence). V lost 1 base, J lost 5 bases, and 15 bases lay in between. The CDR3 spells CASSIGAGFRDEQYF. As DNA, the CDR3 is TGTGCCAGTAGTATAGGAGCAGGGTTTCGCGACGAGCAGTACTTC.

This clone came up once. This rearrangement joins TRBV7-6 to TRBJ2-7; D gene uncertain. Germline V gene lookup returns CDR1 SGHVS and CDR2 FNYEAQ. The germline V and J ends were trimmed by 5 bases and 2 bases, with 13 bases remaining between them. The CDR3 sequence is 14 residues long. This chain's CDR3 is CASSAEGFAYEQYF. In DNA, the CDR3 is TGTGCCAGCAGCGCCGAAGGGTTTGCCTACGAGCAGTACTTC.

Of note for this clone: This sample also contains other DNA sequences that code for the same CDR3. This chain links TRBV9 with TRBJ2-7; the D gene is possibly TRBD2 (6 bases). Deletions cut 2 bases from V and 0 bases from J, with 9 bases between. CDR1 and CDR2 from the germline V gene are SGDLS and YYNGEE. This CDR3 has 14 amino acids. CDR3: CASSVDGGSYEQYF. CDR3 nucleotide sequence: TGTGCCAGCAGCGTCGACGGGGGCTCCTACGAGCAGTACTTC.

The V and J genes are TRBV7-9 and TRBJ2-7, with a weak D call TRBD2 (6 bases). The length of the CDR3 is 15 residues. V shed 4 bases and J shed 3 bases, with 16 bases lying between them. From germline, CDR1 is SEHNR and CDR2 FQNEAQ (reference sequence). In DNA, the CDR3 is TGTGCCAGCAGCTCCCCCGGGAGAAGGGACTACGAGCAGTACTTC. Amino acid sequence: CASSSPGRRDYEQYF.

The chain carries TRBV11-2 and TRBJ2-1; 12 nucleotides agree with TRBD1. Germline-derived CDR1 and CDR2 are SGHAT and FQNNGV. The CDR3 runs 16 residues. The J segment lost 10 bases and the V segment lost 5 bases, leaving 12 bases of the junction unmatched. Here the CDR3 reads CASSPDPGQGAGEQFF. Written as DNA, the CDR3 is TGTGCCAGCAGCCCAGATCCGGGACAGGGGGCAGGGGAGCAGTTCTTC.

The chain couples TRBV15 to TRBJ1-1; a possible D gene is TRBD1 (5 bases). The V and J ends lost 8 bases and 3 bases respectively, with 13 bases between them. This CDR3 spans 13 amino acids. Germline lookup yields CDR1 LNHNV and CDR2 YYDKDF (reference sequence). CDR3 in amino acids: CATGAGLYTEAFF. The CDR3 region has the DNA TGTGCCACCGGGGCGGGATTGTACACTGAAGCTTTCTTT.

In the case of this clone: The same CDR3 arises from other DNA sequences in this sample as well. The chain combines TRBV10-1 with TRBJ2-2; perhaps TRBD2 as D (6 bases). Trimming removed 6 bases from V and 5 bases from J, with 10 bases in between. Germline CDR1 is WNHNN and CDR2 is SYGVQD (reference sequence). This CDR3 has 13 residues. The CDR3 is CASSGGGTGELFF. CDR3 nucleotides: TGCGCCAGCAGCGGTGGGGGGACCGGGGAGCTGTTTTTT.

This clone showed up just once. The CDR3 here is CASTEGGDEQYF. The CDR3 region has the DNA TGTGCCTCTACGGAAGGGGGCGACGAGCAGTACTTC. V is TRBV27 and J is TRBJ2-7; 7 positions agree with TRBD1. The CDR3 consists of 12 residues. V trimming: 11 bases; J trimming: 5 bases; junction bases outside the gene matches: 9. Germline assignment: CDR1 MNHEY and CDR2 SMNVEV (reference sequence).

The chain couples TRBV19 to TRBJ2-2; a possible D gene is TRBD2 (6 bases). V was shortened by 6 bases and J by 1 base, with 18 bases between the two germline ends. The CDR3 contains 17 residues. Germline loops: CDR1 LNHDA, CDR2 SQIVND (reference sequence). The CDR3 protein is CASRDQPGTGNTGELFF. In DNA, the CDR3 is TGTGCCAGTAGAGACCAGCCGGGGACTGGGAACACCGGGGAGCTGTTTTTT.

The chain combines TRBV25-1 with TRBJ1-1; TRBD1 aligns across 7 bases. Per the germline V gene, CDR1 is MGHDK and CDR2 is SYGVNS. There are 13 residues in the CDR3. Trimming cost V 6 bases and J 4 bases; bases outside gene matches: 5. The CDR3 DNA sequence: TGTGCCAGCAGACAGGGGAGTGGCACTGAAGCTTTCTTT. As protein: CASRQGSGTEAFF.

This chain uses TRBV7-9 with TRBJ2-3; 9 bases map to TRBD2. This CDR3 has 16 amino acids. J was trimmed by 2 bases and V by 5 bases; bases with no gene match: 8. From germline, CDR1 is SEHNR and CDR2 FQNEAQ (reference sequence). The CDR3 here is CASSPPTSGVTDTQYF. CDR3 DNA sequence: TGTGCCAGCAGCCCCCCGACTAGCGGAGTCACAGATACGCAGTATTTT.

V and J are TRBV5-1 and TRBJ2-1, with a tentative D call TRBD1 (7 bases). Germline values: CDR1 SGHRS, CDR2 YFSETQ. CDR3 length: 13 amino acids. Trimming shortened V by 0 bases and J by 13 bases, and 14 bases separated the two germline ends. The CDR3 nucleotides read TGCGCCAGCAGCTTGGACAGGGGCGGGGATCAGTTCTTC. Amino acids: CASSLDRGGDQFF.

This rearrangement joins TRBV7-9 to TRBJ2-2; TRBD2 agrees at 7 bases. CDR1 and CDR2 from the germline V gene are SEHNR and FQNEAQ (reference sequence). The length of the CDR3 is 17 residues. The V and J ends lost 5 bases and 6 bases, in that order; junction bases with no gene match: 15. CDR3 bases: TGTGCCAGCAGCCAGTCAAGCCGGGGGGTTGAGTCCGGGGAGCTGTTTTTT. It translates to CASSQSSRGVESGELFF.

The V call is TRBV29-1, the J call TRBJ2-7; D gene ambiguous. The V end was cut by 3 bases, the J end by 1 base, with 13 bases between. CDR1 and CDR2 (germline): SQVTM, ANQGSEA. There are 14 residues in the CDR3. CDR3: CSVELGIGSYEQYF. The CDR3 DNA reads TGCAGCGTTGAGTTGGGAATTGGATCCTACGAGCAGTACTTC.